Described below is a single T cell receptor (beta chain) sequence and its context. Its cognate antigen has yet to be identified. Base qualities were left out, and no much larger clone turns up one base away. Sorting staining used anti-CD3, anti-CD4, anti-CD8 and a Vbeta20 antibody from the IOTest Beta Mark kit on a FACSAria III, with purity above 99%. Peripheral blood was drawn into sodium heparin tubes, and mononuclear cells were separated by Ficoll-Paque PLUS density gradient centrifugation. Before TCRbeta deep sequencing, the CD4+ Vbeta20+, CD4+ Vbeta20-, and CD8+ T cell fractions were FACS-sorted. Isolated genomic DNA was used for TCRbeta deep sequencing. The immunoSEQ assay, provided as a commercial service, was used for TCRbeta CDR3 sequencing and initial data processing. The authors processed their data as follows. Reads were demultiplexed, adapter and primer sequences were trimmed, similar clones were merged through frequency-ratio clustering, and V, D, J genes were annotated using IMGT. The table comes from immuneACCESS by way of TCRdb, which keeps in-frame sequences with V and J called. Part of the clones is missing from these tables; in studies checked, under half for an unresolved V gene and the rest for unknown reasons. For V, J and clone size, that table is used; D and trimming come from the DNA. The sample includes around 13,000 clones, with around 80% observed a single time. The leading ten clones occupy 32% of the sample.

The data belong to a study of somatic mutations in T cells in chronic GVHD (dated by TCRdb to 2019 to 2021). The CDR3 runs 16 residues from the cysteine to the phenylalanine. Only the CDR3 DNA is retained, 48 bases long and in frame from the first base. CDR1 SEHNR and CDR2 FQNEAQ are derived from the germline V gene (reference sequence). The junction shows trimming of 4 bases on V and 0 bases on J, plus 13 bases between the germline ends. Rearrangement joined TRBV7-9 to TRBJ1-3, with the D gene call left open. This clonotype was sampled from a male patient aged 50 to 59 with chronic graft-versus-host disease. In patients who had a transplant, some T cells may come from the graft donor. Source material: Vbeta20-negative CD4+ T cells from blood. The sample's cell subset or site label, in plain terms: CD4+ T cells sorted as TCR Vbeta20 negative by flow cytometry. In nucleotide form, the sequence is TGTGCCAGCAGCTCCGCGGTGGCCAACTCTGGAAACACCATATATTTT. Its product reads: CASSSAVANSGNTIYF.